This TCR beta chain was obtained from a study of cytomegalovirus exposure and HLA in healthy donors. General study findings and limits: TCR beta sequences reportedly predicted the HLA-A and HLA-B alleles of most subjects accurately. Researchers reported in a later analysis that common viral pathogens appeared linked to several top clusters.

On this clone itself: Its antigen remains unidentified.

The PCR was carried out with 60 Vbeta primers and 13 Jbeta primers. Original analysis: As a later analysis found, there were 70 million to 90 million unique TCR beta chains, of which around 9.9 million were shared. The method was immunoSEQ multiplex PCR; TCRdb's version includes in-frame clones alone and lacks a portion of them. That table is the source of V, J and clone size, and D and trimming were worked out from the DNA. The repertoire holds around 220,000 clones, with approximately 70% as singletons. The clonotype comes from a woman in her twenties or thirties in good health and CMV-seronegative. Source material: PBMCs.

The CDR3: CASSTRDRPNQPQHF. CDR3 DNA sequence: TGTGCCAGCAGCACTCGGGACAGGCCAAATCAGCCCCAGCATTTT. This chain joins TRBV5-6 and TRBJ1-5, with 8 bases matching TRBD1. Germline CDR1 and CDR2: SGHDT and YYEEEE. The CDR3 has 15 amino acids. The ends lost 4 bases at V and 4 bases at J; junction bases unmatched: 7.